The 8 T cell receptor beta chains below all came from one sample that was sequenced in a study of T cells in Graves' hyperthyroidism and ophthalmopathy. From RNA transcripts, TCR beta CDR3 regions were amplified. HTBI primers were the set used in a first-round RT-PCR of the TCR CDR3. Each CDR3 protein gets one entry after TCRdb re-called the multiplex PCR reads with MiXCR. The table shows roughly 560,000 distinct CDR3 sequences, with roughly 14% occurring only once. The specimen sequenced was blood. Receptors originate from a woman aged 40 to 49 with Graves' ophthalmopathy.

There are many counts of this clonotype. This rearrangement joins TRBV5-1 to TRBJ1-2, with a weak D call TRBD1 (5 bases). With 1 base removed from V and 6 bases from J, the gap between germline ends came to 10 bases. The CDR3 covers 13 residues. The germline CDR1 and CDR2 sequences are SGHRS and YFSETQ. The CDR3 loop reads CASSLIQGDGYTF. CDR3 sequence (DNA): TGCGCCAGCAGCTTGATCCAGGGTGATGGCTACACCTTC.

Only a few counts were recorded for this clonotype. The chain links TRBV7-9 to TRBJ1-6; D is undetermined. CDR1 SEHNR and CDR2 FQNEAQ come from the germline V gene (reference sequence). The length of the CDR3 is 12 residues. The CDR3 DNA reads TGTGCGTCTAGACTCGATAATTCACCCCTCCACTTT. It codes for CASRLDNSPLHF.

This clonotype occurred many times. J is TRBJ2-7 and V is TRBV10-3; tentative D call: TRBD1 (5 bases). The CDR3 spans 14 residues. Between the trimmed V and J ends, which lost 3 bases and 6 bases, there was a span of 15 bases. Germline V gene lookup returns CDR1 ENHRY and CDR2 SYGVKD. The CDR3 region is CAISDSPPRGEQYF. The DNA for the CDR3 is TGTGCCATCAGTGATTCCCCTCCTAGGGGCGAGCAGTACTTC.

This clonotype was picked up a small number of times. CDR3 DNA: TGTGCCAGCACTTGGGGACTAGCGGGAGCAGATACGCAGTATTTT. It is translated as CASTWGLAGADTQYF. The chain has TRBV6-2 or TRBV6-3 and TRBJ2-3, with 14 bases matching TRBD2. The germline V gene has CDR1 MNHEY and CDR2 SVGEGT. J lost 4 bases, V lost 7 bases, and 4 bases had no gene match. This CDR3 spans 15 amino acids.

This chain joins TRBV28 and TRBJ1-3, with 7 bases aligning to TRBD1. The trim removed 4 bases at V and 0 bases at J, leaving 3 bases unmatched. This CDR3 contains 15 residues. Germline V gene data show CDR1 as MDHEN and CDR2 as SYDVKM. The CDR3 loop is CASSSPGGSGNTIYF. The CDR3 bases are TGTGCCAGCAGTTCTCCAGGGGGCTCTGGAAACACCATATATTTT.

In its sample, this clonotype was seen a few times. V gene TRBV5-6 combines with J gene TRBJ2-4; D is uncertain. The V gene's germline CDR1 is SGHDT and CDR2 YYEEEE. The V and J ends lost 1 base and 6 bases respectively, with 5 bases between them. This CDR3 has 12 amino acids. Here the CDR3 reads CASSLPGNIQYF. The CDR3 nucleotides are TGTGCCAGCAGCTTGCCTGGAAACATTCAGTACTTC. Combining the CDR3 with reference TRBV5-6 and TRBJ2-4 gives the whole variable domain DAGVTQSPTHLIKTRGQQVTLRCSPKSGHDTVSWYQQALGQGPQFIFQYYEEEERQRGNFPDRFSGHQFPNYSSELNVNALLLGDSALYLCASSLPGNIQYFGAGTRLSVL.

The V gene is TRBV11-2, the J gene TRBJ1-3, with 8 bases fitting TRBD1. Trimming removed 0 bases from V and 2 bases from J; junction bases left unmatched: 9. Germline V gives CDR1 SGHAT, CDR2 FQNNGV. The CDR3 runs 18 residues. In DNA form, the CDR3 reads TGTGCCAGCAGCTTAGATCCCCCATCACAGGGGGCTGGAAACACCATATATTTT. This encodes CASSLDPPSQGAGNTIYF.

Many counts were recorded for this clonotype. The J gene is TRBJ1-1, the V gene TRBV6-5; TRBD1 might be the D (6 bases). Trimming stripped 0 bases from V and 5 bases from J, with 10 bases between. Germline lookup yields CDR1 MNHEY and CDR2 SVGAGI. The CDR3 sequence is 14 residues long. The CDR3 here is CASSYSIGGTEAFF. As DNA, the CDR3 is TGTGCCAGCAGTTACTCAATAGGGGGAACTGAAGCTTTCTTT.